The clone carrying this T cell receptor beta chain was observed a single time. What it binds is unknown. The data were obtained in a study of blood T cells in healthy people across ages. Study-level findings and limits: The study found TCR beta diversity correlated strongly with naive T cell percentage. Higher diversity and more naive CD4+ cells were features of long-lived donors, compared to aged donors. Older age coincided with a roughly linear decline in TCR beta diversity per million T cells.

The length of the CDR3 is 14 residues. Deletions cut 6 bases from V and 5 bases from J, with 16 bases between. Through a sample-barcoded 5' primer and a J-beta primer mix, a second PCR was run for about 6 to 11 cycles. Via MiXCR, TCRdb re-called the 5' RACE reads, giving one row per CDR3 protein. The sample has about 1 million distinct CDR3 sequences; roughly 24% are singletons. In addition, the sample was reused for a study of T cells of mothers and their children. That work adds: The cDNA synthesis received all extracted RNA, at around 1.5 ug per 15 ul.

This rearrangement joins TRBV12-3 or TRBV12-4 to TRBJ1-1; D not certain. This receptor was taken from a girl aged 2 to 9 in good health. The sequenced sample consisted of blood. CDR3: CASSHASGWTEAFF. The CDR3, as DNA: TGTGCCAGCAGCCATGCCTCGGGGTGGACTGAAGCTTTCTTT.